This TCR beta chain derives from a study of shared clonotypes between healthy human individuals (dated by TCRdb to about 2020). In the study overall: Three men and a couple of women, aged 18 to 49 years, made up the cohort. For each donor, CD4 naive and CD4 memory were each run on three plates, CD8 naive on two plates, and CD8 memory on one plate. To estimate repertoire size and how much clonotype sharing occurs between individuals, the study deeply sequenced the blood TCR repertoires of a handful of healthy adults. Libraries were prepared and TCR repertoires were sequenced by different laboratories using diverse techniques, in order to increase sequencing depth and limit assay-specific biases. Per donor, leukapheresis produced somewhere between about 0.94 and 8.9 billion PBMCs. What the authors observed across the whole study: Even with the large sequencing depth, rarefaction of the sorted-subset datasets indicated that sequencing was incomplete. Higher generation probabilities were observed for clonotypes shared by all four sorted-subset donors than for non-shared clonotypes. About 5% of naive CD4, 3% to 4% of naive CD8, around 2.3% of memory CD4, and over 0.35% of memory CD8 clonotypes were shared across a few donors. Pairwise subsampling indicated that sequencing depth was expected to affect the degree of clonotype sharing among donors. Larger estimated clonotype richness was generally found for naive subsets than for memory subsets. Sampling was restricted to blood, and TCR repertoires in tissue are likely to differ from TCR repertoires in blood. The small number of donors limited the genetic and exposure-history diversity represented.

Healthy HIV-negative adults with no recently reported acute infections or vaccinations were included as donors. Every donor was a Caucasian adult living in Nashville, Tennessee, USA. CD4+ T cells were enriched by magnetic negative selection; naive cells were then positively selected on CD45RA, and the negative fraction formed the memory subset. Blood was collected by leukapheresis, and PBMCs were isolated by Ficoll-Histopaque density gradient centrifugation and then cryopreserved in liquid nitrogen vapor phase. Purity and quantity of every magnetically sorted T cell population were checked by analytical flow cytometry. Genomic DNA was isolated from every sorted fraction and measured by UV absorbance on a Nanodrop 2000c. TCR CDR3 regions were amplified from genomic DNA by multiplex PCR using the deep immunoSEQ assay. Genomic DNA extracted from each cell subset was distributed evenly over all wells of several immunoSEQ 96-well plates, and each plate served as one replicate. For sorted subsets, 200 to 250 ng genomic DNA, equal to tens of thousands of T cell genomes, was loaded into each replicate PCR. Purified libraries were measured with a Qubit 3.0 fluorometer, size-checked on a Bioanalyzer 2100, and measured again with the KAPA Library Quantification kit. Every immunoSEQ 96-well plate was sequenced on a separate single-read 150-cycle Illumina NextSeq 550 flow cell. Concerning the study's data processing: Because only junctional sequences without quality scores were contained in the immunoSEQ output, filtering matching that applied to full-length reads could not be performed. Sequences were annotated with PyIR, a Python wrapper for IgBLAST v1.9, and V/J genes and CDR3 were assigned using IMGT germline references. Reads were filtered out if the reads had weak V/J assignments (E-value above 1e-6), no CDR3, stop codons, out-of-frame junctions, or ambiguous translated residues. V3J clonotypes were defined as sequences sharing the same inferred V gene, J gene, and CDR3 amino acid sequence. The percentage overlap between two repertoires was calculated by dividing the number of shared unique clonotypes by the size of the smaller repertoire. Three approaches were used to assess repertoire richness: RTK rarefaction, the Chao1 estimator, and Recon v2.1 estimates of unobserved clonotypes. For all TCRbeta clonotypes obtained by the gDNA method from a few donors, generation probabilities were computed with OLGA. This immuneACCESS table, as held by TCRdb, lists in-frame sequences with V and J called but not all clones. Of the missing ones, under half trace to an unresolved V gene in checked studies; the others have no known cause. That table gives V, J and clone size, and the DNA gave D and trimming. Recorded for this sample are some 2,400,000 clones; 90% to 96% of them occurred a single time. The biggest ten clones account for roughly 0.13% of the sample.

Deletion took 6 bases off V and 9 bases off J, with a span of 15 bases between the germline ends. From cysteine to phenylalanine, the CDR3 is 13 amino acids long. Only the CDR3 part of the read is kept: 39 bases, read in frame from the first base. In the germline V gene, CDR1 corresponds to MNHEY and CDR2 to SVGAGI. The count of this clone is one. No cognate antigen has been identified for it. Per-base qualities were not stored, and no clone one base away is much larger. Specimen: naive CD4+ T cells sorted from blood. This sample's cell subset or site label indicates: CD45RA+ positively selected. The source of this sequence is a young man in good health. This sequence uses TRBV6-5 and TRBJ2-1, with the D call perhaps TRBD1 or TRBD2, each one matching 5 bases. The CDR3 in this case is CASSPWGSSEQFF. The DNA is as follows: TGTGCCAGCAGCCCGTGGGGGAGCAGTGAGCAGTTCTTC.